These 11 T cell receptor beta chains share one sample of origin, sequenced in a study of cytomegalovirus exposure and HLA in healthy donors. In the PCR, 60 Vbeta and 13 Jbeta primers were used. The repertoire was sequenced with immunoSEQ multiplex PCR; TCRdb's copy has only in-frame clones and lacks some. Here the sample spans fewer than 150,000 clones, over 70% being singletons. The sample taken for sequencing was PBMCs. Receptor source: a woman between 35 and 50 years old in good health and CMV-seronegative.

This clone was recorded once. The V gene is TRBV7-2, the J gene TRBJ2-7, with TRBD2 matching 7 bases. CDR3 length: 16 residues. V was pared by 5 bases and J by 0 bases, with 10 bases of the junction left unmatched. In germline, CDR1 is SGHTA, CDR2 FQGNSA. The CDR3 bases are TGTGCCAGCAGCCTCGAACTAGCGAAAAGCTCCTACGAGCAGTACTTC. It translates to CASSLELAKSSYEQYF.

This chain uses TRBV19 with TRBJ2-1; 8 bases line up with TRBD2. After removal of 4 bases from V and 2 bases from J, the junction contained 7 bases not matched to a gene. Germline V CDR1 and CDR2: LNHDA, SQIVND (reference sequence). This CDR3 is built from 16 residues. Written as DNA, the CDR3 is TGTGCCAGTAGTAGCGGGAGGCACGTCCCCTACAATGAGCAGTTCTTC. It is translated as CASSSGRHVPYNEQFF.

The V and J genes are TRBV5-1 and TRBJ2-6; D not certain. The V and J ends lost 0 bases and 0 bases respectively, with 13 bases between them. CDR1 is SGHRS, CDR2 YFSETQ, per germline. This CDR3 is 18 amino acids long. CDR3 sequence (DNA): TGCGCCAGCAGCTTGGATCCCTATGGTAGCTCTGGGGCCAACGTCCTGACTTTC. This sequence encodes CASSLDPYGSSGANVLTF.

CDR3 protein: CASSQRGNTDTQYF. DNA for the CDR3: TGTGCCAGCAGCCAACGGGGGAACACAGATACGCAGTATTTT. This chain links TRBV7-8 with TRBJ2-3, with D perhaps TRBD2 (6 bases). Trimming stripped 5 bases from V and 2 bases from J, with 11 bases between. The CDR3 is 14 residues long. Germline CDR1 and CDR2: SGHVS and FQNEAQ.

In the case of this clone: Lacking the conserved final phenylalanine or tryptophan, this CDR3 likely reflects a read error. The DNA is left out, because the CDR3 cannot be placed on it with certainty; the CDR3 is given as TCRdb lists it. The chain links TRBV6-5 to TRBJ2-7; TRBD1 was called by the table and not checked on the DNA. Including both end residues, the CDR3 is 13 amino acids long. Germline assignment: CDR1 MNHEY and CDR2 SVGAGI. The CDR3: CASSYSQGALSST.

The chain recombines TRBV6-5 with TRBJ1-4; 7 nucleotides match TRBD1. The V gene end was trimmed by 4 bases and the J gene end by 3 bases; junction bases not matched to a gene: 2. The V gene's germline CDR1 is MNHEY and CDR2 SVGAGI. This CDR3 is 14 amino acids long. CDR3 in DNA: TGTGCCAGCAGTTTACAGGGGTCTAATGAAAAACTGTTTTTT. It encodes CASSLQGSNEKLFF.

Here the CDR3 reads CASSLFSSTDTQYF. CDR3 nucleotides: TGTGCCAGCAGCTTATTCTCTAGCACAGATACGCAGTATTTT. The chain joins TRBV7-3 to TRBJ2-3; D uncertain. Germline values: CDR1 SGHTA, CDR2 FQGTGA. V lost 2 bases and J 0 bases, leaving 6 bases between the germline ends. The CDR3 spans 14 residues.

The chain carries TRBV7-9 and TRBJ2-3; perhaps TRBD1 as D (5 bases). V was trimmed by 2 bases and J by 3 bases, leaving 12 bases between them. CDR3 size: 15 residues. Germline V gene data show CDR1 as SEHNR and CDR2 as FQNEAQ (reference sequence). The CDR3 DNA is TGTGCCAGCAGCTTATACAGGACGGTTACAGATACGCAGTATTTT. Translation: CASSLYRTVTDTQYF.

The chain combines TRBV30 with TRBJ2-2, with 9 bases lining up with TRBD2. J was trimmed by 3 bases and V by 6 bases; bases with no gene match: 17. The CDR3 extends over 18 amino acids. Germline V CDR1 and CDR2: GTSNPN, SVGIG (reference sequence). CDR3 loop: CACKPGLAYRSDTGELFF. CDR3 in DNA: TGTGCCTGTAAACCGGGACTAGCTTATCGTTCGGACACCGGGGAGCTGTTTTTT.

The chain uses TRBV7-9 and TRBJ2-3; D is unresolved. This CDR3 comprises 13 residues. The germline V gene encodes CDR1 SEHNR and CDR2 FQNEAQ (reference sequence). The V end was cut by 5 bases, the J end by 3 bases, with 9 bases between. CDR3 loop: CASSPTGTDTQYF. DNA of the CDR3: TGTGCCAGCAGCCCGACTGGGACAGATACGCAGTATTTT.

The chain employs TRBV4-3 and TRBJ2-1; D perhaps matches TRBD2 (5 bases). The germline V and J ends were trimmed by 0 bases and 4 bases, with 16 bases remaining between them. This CDR3 contains 17 residues. Germline CDR1 reads LGHNA; CDR2 reads YSLEER. The CDR3 bases are TGCGCCAGCAGCCAAGATTTCGTAGACTACTTTTACAATGAGCAGTTCTTC. It is translated as CASSQDFVDYFYNEQFF.